The sequence of this T cell receptor beta chain was determined in a study of blood T cell repertoires in COVID-19. For the study at large: Samples of COVID-19 (acute and convalescent) were obtained from the United States, Italy and Spain. T cells, B-cell-depleted T cells, or PBMCs supplied cDNA or gDNA.

V lost 2 bases and J 4 bases, leaving 11 bases between the germline ends. In germline, CDR1 is SGHVS, CDR2 FQNEAQ. The CDR3 is 14 residues long. In the source study's methods: By means of reference gene primer amplification, nucleated cell counts were estimated. Libraries were prepared by immunoSEQ multiplex PCR; TCRdb keeps only in-frame clonotypes and omits some of them. For V, J and clone size, that table is used; D and trimming come from the DNA. Of approximately 140,000 clones listed, 80% to 90% are singletons. The receptor was derived from a man in his 70s with acute or convalescent COVID-19. The rearrangement links TRBV7-8 to TRBJ1-2; maybe TRBD1 (6 bases). Sequenced input: peripheral blood. CDR3 sequence: CASSLLQGPYGYTF. Written as DNA, the CDR3 is TGTGCCAGCAGCTTATTACAGGGTCCCTATGGCTACACCTTC.